The 5 T cell receptor beta chains given below trace back to one sample, sequenced in a study of blood T cell repertoires in COVID-19. Profiling relied on immunoSEQ multiplex PCR, and the TCRdb table lists in-frame clones only, not all of them. The data show 100,000 to 150,000 clones, around 86% seen once. The sample was peripheral blood. Receptors were obtained from a human donor in a cohort sampled during active COVID-19.

The J gene is TRBJ2-7, the V gene TRBV19, with TRBD2 matching 8 bases. The V gene end was trimmed by 6 bases and the J gene end by 7 bases; junction bases not matched to a gene: 11. From germline, CDR1 is LNHDA and CDR2 SQIVND (reference sequence). This CDR3 comprises 14 residues. The CDR3 is CASSRSGSLQEQYF. In DNA, the CDR3 is TGTGCCAGTAGCCGAAGCGGGAGTCTACAGGAGCAGTACTTC.

Notes on this clone: It is likely a read error, because the conserved phenylalanine at the end of the CDR3 is missing. The DNA is omitted, as the CDR3 cannot be located on it reliably, and the CDR3 follows TCRdb's listing. This chain connects TRBV28 to TRBJ2-7; no DNA check was done on the table's D call, TRBD2. The CDR3 sequence runs 12 residues, both termini included. Germline V gene data show CDR1 as MDHEN and CDR2 as SYDVKM. CDR3 amino acids: CASSSSSGTLEI.

This clone was observed a single time. The chain has TRBV9 and TRBJ2-1, with TRBD2 identical over 11 bases. Germline values: CDR1 SGDLS, CDR2 YYNGEE. The CDR3 loop spans 16 amino acids. V lost 4 bases and J lost 0; bases outside the gene matches: 3. In DNA, the CDR3 is TGTGCCAGCAGCAAGACTAGCGGGATCTCCTACAATGAGCAGTTCTTC. It codes for CASSKTSGISYNEQFF.

This clone was counted a few times. V is TRBV7-9 and J is TRBJ2-7; D possibly corresponds to TRBD2 (6 bases). CDR1 and CDR2 (germline): SEHNR, FQNEAQ (reference sequence). V lost 9 bases and J lost 3, with 18 bases in between. The CDR3 consists of 14 residues. CDR3 sequence reads: CARRLVTGFYEQYF. CDR3 nucleotide sequence: TGTGCCAGAAGACTAGTTACGGGATTCTACGAGCAGTACTTC.

Only a few counts were recorded for this clone. The rearrangement joins TRBV7-6 to TRBJ2-3, with TRBD2 identical over 10 bases. V lost 3 bases, J lost 1 base, and 10 bases stayed unmatched. This CDR3 contains 18 residues. Germline V gene sequence: CDR1 SGHVS, CDR2 FNYEAQ. DNA of the CDR3: TGTGCCAGCAGCTTTCTAGCGGGAGAAGTGTCGGGCACAGATACGCAGTATTTT. It specifies CASSFLAGEVSGTDTQYF.